This TCR beta chain was captured in a study of shared clonotypes between healthy human individuals. Overall study context: There were three CD4 naive, three CD4 memory, two CD8 naive and one CD8 memory plates per donor. Study findings and constraints: About 5% of naive CD4 clonotypes were common to a handful of donors. Limited genetic and exposure-history diversity came from having few donors.

With V trimmed by 4 bases and J by 6 bases, 3 bases remained unmatched. This CDR3 region has 12 residues. Per the germline V gene, CDR1 is SGDLS and CDR2 is YYNGEE. In the case of this clone: No antigen is known for it.

The study ran the assay at deep level. The protocol was immunoSEQ multiplex PCR, while the TCRdb copy is restricted to in-frame clones and leaves out a portion. Here the sample spans roughly 2.2 million clones, approximately 95% being singletons. Sequenced material: naive CD4+ T cells from PBMCs. Regarding subset: CD45RA+ positively selected. The sequence came from a man aged 18 to 29 in good health. Some clones in this sample may be carry-over from other donors' samples. This chain links TRBV9 with TRBJ2-7, with TRBD1 identical over 8 bases. As DNA, the CDR3 is TGTGCCAGCAGCTTGACAGGGGTCGAGCAGTACTTC. As protein: CASSLTGVEQYF.